The 22 T cell receptor beta chains reported below all come from one sample, sequenced in a study of blood T cell repertoires in COVID-19 (dated by TCRdb to the early 2020s). Library method: the immunoSEQ multiplex PCR assay. TCRdb provides this immuneACCESS table in a form limited to in-frame rearrangements. Some clones are lacking; in checked studies, under half of them reflect an unresolved V gene, and why the rest are absent is not known. Counted in this sample were about 100,000 clones; 86% of them appeared once. The ten largest clones take up 1.5% to 2% of the sample. The source material was peripheral blood. These receptors were collected from a man older than 75 with acute or convalescent COVID-19.

The chain recombines TRBV7-8 with TRBJ2-1; 8 bases line up with TRBD2. Germline CDR1 and CDR2: SGHVS and FQNEAQ. The J segment lost 4 bases and the V segment lost 5 bases, leaving 7 bases of the junction unmatched. CDR3 length equals 15 residues. The CDR3 DNA reads TGTGCCAGCAGCCCGAGCGGGGGACGATACAATGAGCAGTTCTTC. It specifies CASSPSGGRYNEQFF.

This clone was recorded only once. This chain joins TRBV5-8 and TRBJ2-1; D ambiguous. This CDR3 is 11 amino acids long. The germline V gene has CDR1 SGHTS and CDR2 YDEGEE. V lost 1 base to trimming and J lost 8 bases, with 4 bases between them. Here the CDR3 DNA reads TGTGCCAGCAGCTTGAGCTATGAGCAGTTCTTC. It encodes CASSLSYEQFF.

The J gene is TRBJ2-4, the V gene TRBV28, with TRBD2 matching 13 bases. This CDR3 is built from 15 residues. J lost 8 bases, V lost 6 bases, and 7 bases had no gene match. Germline CDR1 MDHEN, CDR2 SYDVKM. CDR3 region: CASRRTSGRVDIQYF. CDR3 nucleotides: TGTGCCAGCAGGAGGACTAGCGGGAGAGTCGACATTCAGTACTTC.

The chain has TRBV9 and TRBJ2-3; D possibly corresponds to TRBD2 (5 bases). Trimming removed 2 bases from V and 1 base from J, with 14 bases in between. CDR1 and CDR2 from the germline V gene are SGDLS and YYNGEE. The CDR3 is 16 residues long. The CDR3 reads CASSVAPVGGTDTQYF. The CDR3 DNA follows: TGTGCCAGCAGCGTGGCGCCCGTCGGGGGCACAGATACGCAGTATTTT.

This rearrangement joins TRBV19 to TRBJ2-2; 7 bases match TRBD2. This CDR3 region has 15 residues. V lost 3 bases, J lost 7 bases, and 8 bases stayed unmatched. Germline CDR1 and CDR2: LNHDA and SQIVND (reference sequence). CDR3 residues: CASSMREGLGGELFF. The CDR3 nucleotides are TGTGCCAGTAGTATGAGGGAGGGCCTAGGCGGGGAGCTGTTTTTT.

The V and J genes are TRBV7-9 and TRBJ1-1; D call uncertain. Germline V gives CDR1 SEHNR, CDR2 FQNEAQ (reference sequence). V lost 2 bases and J 3 bases, leaving 10 bases between the germline ends. The CDR3 runs 14 residues. CDR3 region: CASSLSGTDTEAFF. CDR3 bases: TGTGCCAGCAGCTTATCTGGAACAGACACTGAAGCTTTCTTT. The full variable domain, with the rest looked up from reference TRBV7-9 and TRBJ1-1, is DTGVSQNPRHKITKRGQNVTFRCDPISEHNRLYWYRQTLGQGPEFLTYFQNEAQLEKSRLLSDRFSAERPKGSFSTLEIQRTEQGDSAMYLCASSLSGTDTEAFFGQGTRLTVV.

The chain couples TRBV3-1 (or the pseudogene TRBV3-2) to TRBJ1-1, with D unclear. This CDR3 has 15 amino acids. Germline V gives CDR1 LGHDT, CDR2 YNNKEL (reference sequence). Trimming took off 0 bases at V and 1 base at J, with 9 bases between the two ends. The CDR3 DNA reads TGTGCCAGCAGCCAAGATCCATTCCCGAACACTGAAGCTTTCTTT. Protein: CASSQDPFPNTEAFF.

This chain joins TRBV7-3 and TRBJ2-3; D is uncertain. The CDR3 covers 13 residues. Germline V gene lookup returns CDR1 SGHTA and CDR2 FQGTGA. V was trimmed by 3 bases and J by 2 bases, leaving 6 bases between them. CDR3 sequence: CASSFSPTDTQYF. CDR3 nucleotides: TGTGCCAGCAGCTTCTCTCCCACAGATACGCAGTATTTT.

The genes are TRBV24-1 and TRBJ2-7; 8 nucleotides line up with TRBD1. The CDR3 consists of 16 residues. Per germline, CDR1 KGHDR and CDR2 SFDVKD. The V and J ends lost 3 bases and 5 bases, in that order; junction bases with no gene match: 11. The CDR3 protein is CATSDSDRGPSDEQYF. The DNA of the CDR3 is TGTGCCACCAGTGATAGTGACAGGGGACCGTCGGACGAGCAGTACTTC.

This clone occurred a few times. The chain joins TRBV6-2 or TRBV6-3 to TRBJ1-2; D may be TRBD1 (6 bases). The V and J ends lost 6 bases and 0 bases respectively, with 14 bases between them. The CDR3 length is 15 residues. CDR1 and CDR2 (germline): MNHEY, SVGEGT. CDR3 DNA: TGTGCCAGCAGCCCAACCGGGACAACTAACTATGGCTACACCTTC. Translation: CASSPTGTTNYGYTF.

The chain links TRBV7-2 to TRBJ2-2; D is possibly TRBD2 (6 bases). Per germline, CDR1 SGHTA and CDR2 FQGNSA. The CDR3 length is 15 residues. Deletions cut 1 base from V and 7 bases from J, with 13 bases between. Written as DNA, the CDR3 is TGTGCCAGCAGCTTAGAATCGGGAGTGAACGGGGAGCTGTTTTTT. This codes for CASSLESGVNGELFF.

The chain has TRBV28 and TRBJ2-1, with 8 bases aligning to TRBD2. Losses at the gene ends were 3 bases for V and 6 bases for J; bases not matched to a gene: 10. The CDR3 has 16 residues. Germline CDR1 and CDR2: MDHEN and SYDVKM. The CDR3 loop is CASSFGGLAPSNEQFF. In nucleotides, the CDR3 is TGTGCCAGCAGTTTTGGCGGACTAGCACCGAGCAATGAGCAGTTCTTC.

The gene calls are TRBV2 and TRBJ2-1; D uncertain. V was shortened by 4 bases and J by 0 bases, with 13 bases between the two germline ends. This CDR3 is 16 amino acids long. The germline gives CDR1 SNHLY, CDR2 FYNNEI. The DNA of the CDR3 is TGTGCCAGCAGTGGTAGTGGTAGTCCCTCCTACAATGAGCAGTTCTTC. Residues: CASSGSGSPSYNEQFF.

This chain's CDR3 is CASSQEKGVSGELFF. CDR3 in DNA: TGTGCCAGCAGCCAAGAAAAGGGAGTTAGCGGGGAGCTGTTTTTT. The chain is built from TRBV3-1 (or the pseudogene TRBV3-2) and TRBJ2-2, with a weak D call TRBD2 (5 bases). Trimming removed 0 bases at V and 7 bases at J, with 12 bases between. The CDR3 runs to 15 residues. Germline CDR1 reads LGHDT; CDR2 reads YNNKEL (reference sequence).

The chain carries TRBV15 and TRBJ2-3; D not certain. Germline values: CDR1 LNHNV, CDR2 YYDKDF (reference sequence). Trimming took 1 base from V and 3 from J, leaving 5 bases between them. The CDR3 is made up of 13 amino acids. The CDR3 sequence: CATSRGRTDTQYF. The CDR3 coding sequence is TGTGCCACCAGCAGAGGCCGGACAGATACGCAGTATTTT.

The V and J genes are TRBV19 and TRBJ2-5; 12 bases fit TRBD2. Germline assignment: CDR1 LNHDA and CDR2 SQIVND (reference sequence). With V trimmed by 6 bases and J by 5 bases, 7 bases remained unmatched. This CDR3 contains 15 residues. CDR3 coding DNA: TGTGCCAGTAGGCGACTAGCGGGAGCGGATGAGACCCAGTACTTC. This gives the protein CASRRLAGADETQYF. The variable domain in full, completed from reference TRBV19 and TRBJ2-5, reads DGGITQSPKYLFRKEGQNVTLSCEQNLNHDAMYWYRQDPGQGLRLIYYSQIVNDFQKGDIAEGYSVSREKKESFPLTVTSAQKNPTAFYLCASRRLAGADETQYFGPGTRLLVL.

The chain has TRBV5-1 and TRBJ2-3; TRBD2 matches at 8 bases. The V and J ends lost 4 bases and 1 base, in that order; junction bases with no gene match: 8. CDR3 length: 16 amino acids. Germline assignment: CDR1 SGHRS and CDR2 YFSETQ. The CDR3 coding sequence is TGCGCCAGCAGCATGGGGACGGGAGGGGGCACAGATACGCAGTATTTT. Amino acids: CASSMGTGGGTDTQYF.

The rearrangement uses TRBV19 and TRBJ2-1, with TRBD1 identical over 11 bases. There are 15 residues in the CDR3. The V gene end was trimmed by 10 bases and the J gene end by 0 bases; junction bases not matched to a gene: 5. Per germline, CDR1 LNHDA and CDR2 SQIVND (reference sequence). The CDR3 is CAISGTGGSYNEQFF. CDR3 sequence (DNA): TGTGCCATATCCGGGACAGGGGGCTCCTACAATGAGCAGTTCTTC.

The chain employs TRBV19 and TRBJ2-7, with D tentatively TRBD2 (6 bases). Looked up from germline, CDR1 is LNHDA and CDR2 is SQIVND (reference sequence). V was pared by 4 bases and J by 6 bases, with 19 bases between. This CDR3 contains 15 residues. CDR3 in DNA: TGTGCCAGTAGTAAAGGAACTAGCCGGATAGCCGAGCAGTACTTC. Protein product: CASSKGTSRIAEQYF.

The J gene is TRBJ1-1, the V gene TRBV20-1; 9 bases match TRBD1. Germline values: CDR1 DFQATT, CDR2 SNEGSKA (reference sequence). This CDR3 is built from 11 residues. V lost 4 bases and J lost 9; bases outside the gene matches: 3. The CDR3: CSAMGQGKAFF. The CDR3 coding sequence is TGCAGTGCTATGGGACAGGGAAAAGCTTTCTTT.

This rearrangement joins TRBV7-8 to TRBJ2-7; D call uncertain. The CDR3 totals 13 residues. The germline V and J ends were trimmed by 0 bases and 6 bases, with 9 bases remaining between them. Looked up from germline, CDR1 is SGHVS and CDR2 is FQNEAQ. CDR3 DNA: TGTGCCAGCAGCTTAGCGCCCGGGTTCGAGCAGTACTTC. It translates to CASSLAPGFEQYF.

CDR3 in amino acids: CASSFGRDQPQHF. CDR3 bases: TGTGCCAGCAGCTTTGGGAGGGACCAGCCCCAGCATTTT. This chain joins TRBV7-8 and TRBJ1-5; D is possibly TRBD1 (5 bases). CDR1 and CDR2 from the germline V gene are SGHVS and FQNEAQ. CDR3 length: 13 residues. Trimming took off 3 bases at V and 7 bases at J, with 10 bases between the two ends. Combining the CDR3 with reference TRBV7-8 and TRBJ1-5 gives the whole variable domain GAGVSQSPRYKVAKRGQDVALRCDPISGHVSLFWYQQALGQGPEFLTYFQNEAQLDKSGLPSDRFFAERPEGSVSTLKIQRTQQEDSAVYLCASSFGRDQPQHFGDGTRLSIL.